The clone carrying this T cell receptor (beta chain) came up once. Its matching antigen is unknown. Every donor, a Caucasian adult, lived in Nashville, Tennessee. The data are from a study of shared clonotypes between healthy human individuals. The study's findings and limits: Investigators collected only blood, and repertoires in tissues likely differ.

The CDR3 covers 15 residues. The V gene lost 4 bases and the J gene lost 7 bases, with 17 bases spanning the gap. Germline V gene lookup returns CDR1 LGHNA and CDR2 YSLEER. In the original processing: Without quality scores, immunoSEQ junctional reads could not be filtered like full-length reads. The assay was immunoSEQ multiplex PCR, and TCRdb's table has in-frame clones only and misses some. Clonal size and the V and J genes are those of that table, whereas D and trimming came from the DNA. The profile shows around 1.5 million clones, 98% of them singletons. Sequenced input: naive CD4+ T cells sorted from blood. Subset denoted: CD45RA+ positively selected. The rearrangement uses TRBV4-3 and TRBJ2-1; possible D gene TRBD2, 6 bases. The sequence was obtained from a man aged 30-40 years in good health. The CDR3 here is CASSPRLGTWNEQFF. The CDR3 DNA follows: TGCGCCAGCAGCCCTCGACTAGGAACCTGGAATGAGCAGTTCTTC.